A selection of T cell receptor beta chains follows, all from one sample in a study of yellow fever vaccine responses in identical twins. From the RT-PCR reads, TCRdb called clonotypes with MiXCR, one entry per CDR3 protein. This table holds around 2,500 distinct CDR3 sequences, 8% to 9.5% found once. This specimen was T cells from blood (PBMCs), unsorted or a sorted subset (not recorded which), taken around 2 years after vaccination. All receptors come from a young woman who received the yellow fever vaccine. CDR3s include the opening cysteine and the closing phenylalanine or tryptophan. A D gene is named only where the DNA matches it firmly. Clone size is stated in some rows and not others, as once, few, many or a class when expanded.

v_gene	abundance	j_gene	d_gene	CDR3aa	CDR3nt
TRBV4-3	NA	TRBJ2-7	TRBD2	CASSPGLAEYEQYF	TGCGCCAGCAGCCCGGGACTAGCGGAATACGAGCAGTACTTC
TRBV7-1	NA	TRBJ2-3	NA	CASSSYELETDTQYF	TGTGCCAGCAGCTCGTACGAACTAGAGACAGATACGCAGTATTTT
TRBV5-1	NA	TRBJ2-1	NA	CASSFGGPGNEQFF	TGCGCCAGCAGCTTCGGGGGGCCAGGGAATGAGCAGTTCTTC
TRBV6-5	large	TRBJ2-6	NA	CASSYGDSASGANVLTF	TGTGCCAGCAGTTACGGCGATTCGGCCTCTGGGGCCAACGTCCTGACTTTC
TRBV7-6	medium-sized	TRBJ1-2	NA	CASSGAGSYGYTF	TGTGCCAGCAGCGGAGCGGGGTCCTATGGCTACACCTTC
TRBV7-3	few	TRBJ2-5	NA	CASSLFAEETQYF	TGTGCCAGCAGCTTATTTGCTGAAGAGACCCAGTACTTC
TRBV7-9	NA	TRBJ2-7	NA	CASSPGAYEQYF	TGTGCCAGCAGCCCGGGAGCTTACGAGCAGTACTTC
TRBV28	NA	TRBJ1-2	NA	CASRGIFFEGYTF	TGTGCCAGCAGGGGGATCTTTTTTGAAGGCTACACCTTC
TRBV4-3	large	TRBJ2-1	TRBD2	CASSQVGTSGAYNEQFF	TGCGCCAGCAGCCAAGTCGGGACTAGCGGGGCCTACAATGAGCAGTTCTTC
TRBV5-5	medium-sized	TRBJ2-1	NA	CASSLVTEIEQFF	TGTGCCAGCAGCTTGGTGACAGAGATAGAGCAGTTCTTC
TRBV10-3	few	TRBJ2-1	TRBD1	CAISERGQGRNEQFF	TGTGCCATCAGTGAGCGAGGACAGGGACGAAATGAGCAGTTCTTC
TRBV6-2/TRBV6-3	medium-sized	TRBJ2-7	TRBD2	CASSYSSGSGSYEQYF	TGTGCCAGCAGTTACTCTAGCGGGAGCGGGTCCTACGAGCAGTACTTC
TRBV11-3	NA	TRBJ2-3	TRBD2	CASSPGLATDTQYF	TGTGCCAGCAGCCCGGGACTAGCAACAGATACGCAGTATTTT
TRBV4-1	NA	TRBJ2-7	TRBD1	CASSPDRGINEQYF	TGCGCCAGCAGCCCTGACAGGGGTATTAACGAGCAGTACTTC
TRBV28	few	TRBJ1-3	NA	CASSLGHGNTIYF	TGTGCCAGCAGTTTGGGACATGGAAACACCATATATTTT
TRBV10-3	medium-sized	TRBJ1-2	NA	CAIHPLGEANYGYTF	TGTGCCATTCACCCGCTGGGGGAGGCCAACTATGGCTACACCTTC
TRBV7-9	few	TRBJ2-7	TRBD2	CASSSPSGTFYEQYF	TGTGCCAGCAGCTCACCTAGCGGGACCTTCTACGAGCAGTACTTC
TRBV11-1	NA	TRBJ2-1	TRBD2	CASSSLAGEYNEQFF	TGTGCCAGCAGCTCCCTAGCGGGTGAATACAATGAGCAGTTCTTC
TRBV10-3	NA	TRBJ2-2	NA	CAISGRQIDTGELFF	TGTGCCATCAGCGGTCGACAGATCGACACCGGGGAGCTGTTTTTT
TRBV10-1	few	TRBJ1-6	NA	CASSASTDSPLHF	TGCGCCAGCAGTGCGTCGACCGATTCACCCCTCCACTTT
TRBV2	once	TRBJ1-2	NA	CASSEALGGYTF	TGTGCCAGCAGTGAAGCGCTAGGTGGCTACACCTTC
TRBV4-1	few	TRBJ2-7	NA	CASSQGPGSYEQYF	TGCGCCAGCAGCCAAGGCCCAGGTAGCTACGAGCAGTACTTC
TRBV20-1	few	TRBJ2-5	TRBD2	CSAGQLAGEQETQYF	TGCAGTGCGGGGCAACTAGCGGGGGAGCAAGAGACCCAGTACTTC
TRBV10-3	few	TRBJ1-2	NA	CAISESPTDYGYTF	TGTGCCATCAGTGAGTCCCCGACAGACTATGGCTACACCTTC
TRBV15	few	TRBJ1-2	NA	CATSRELNYGYTF	TGTGCCACCAGCAGAGAACTGAACTATGGCTACACCTTC
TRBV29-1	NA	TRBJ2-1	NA	CSVSRGNEQFF	TGCAGCGTTTCCCGGGGGAATGAGCAGTTCTTC
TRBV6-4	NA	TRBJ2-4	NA	CASSDSSEGIQYF	TGTGCCAGCAGTGACTCTAGCGAGGGCATTCAGTACTTC
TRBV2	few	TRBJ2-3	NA	CASSEAWRTDTQYF	TGTGCCAGCAGTGAAGCCTGGCGCACAGATACGCAGTATTTT
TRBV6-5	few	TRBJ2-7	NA	CASSYSTDSYEQYF	TGTGCCAGCAGTTACTCGACGGACTCCTACGAGCAGTACTTC